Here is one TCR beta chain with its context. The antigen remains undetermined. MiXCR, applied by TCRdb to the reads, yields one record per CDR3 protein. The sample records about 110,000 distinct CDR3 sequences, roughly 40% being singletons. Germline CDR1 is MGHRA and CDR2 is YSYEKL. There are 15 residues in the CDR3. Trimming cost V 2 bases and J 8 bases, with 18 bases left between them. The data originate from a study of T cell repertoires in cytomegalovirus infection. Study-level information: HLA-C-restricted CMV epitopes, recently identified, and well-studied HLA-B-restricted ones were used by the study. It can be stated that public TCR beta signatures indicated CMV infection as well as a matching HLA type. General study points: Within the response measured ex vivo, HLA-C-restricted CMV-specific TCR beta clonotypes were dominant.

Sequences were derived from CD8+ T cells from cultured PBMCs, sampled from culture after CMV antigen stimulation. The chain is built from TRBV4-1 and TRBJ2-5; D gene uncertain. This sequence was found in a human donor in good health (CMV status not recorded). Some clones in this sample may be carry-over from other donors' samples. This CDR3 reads CASSQYSMGFSTQYF. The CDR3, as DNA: TGCGCCAGCAGCCAATACAGCATGGGGTTTTCTACCCAGTACTTC.